These T cell receptor beta chains were read from a single sample in a study of sequential checkpoint blockade in melanoma. Profiling relied on immunoSEQ multiplex PCR, and the TCRdb table lists in-frame clones only, not all of them. The sample contains about 11,000 clones, just under 80% of which appear only once. The material sequenced was CD8+ T cells sorted from blood (inferred from file names), taken from a patient given nivolumab and ipilimumab in sequence. These receptors were taken from a human donor with melanoma. Each CDR3 is given with its conserved first and last residue. D genes are given only for firm matches. Size is omitted from some rows. Given values are once, few, many or a class for expanded clones.

.	TRBV28	TRBD2	TRBJ2-4	TGTGCCAGCAGTTCCACTAGCGGGAGGGGAGTAGCCAAAAACATTCAGTACTTC	CASSSTSGRGVAKNIQYF
.	TRBV13	TRBD2	TRBJ2-3	TGTGCCAGCAGCTTAGTAGTTAGCGGGGGGTTCACAGATACGCAGTATTTT	CASSLVVSGGFTDTQYF
.	TRBV13	.	TRBJ1-1	TGTGCCAGCAGCCCGAGAGGGAGGGGCCAAGCTTTCTTT	CASSPRGRGQAFF
.	TRBV6-5	.	TRBJ1-5	TGTGCCAGCAGTTACGGGCCTAGGGGTACCAGCCAGCCCCAGCATTTT	CASSYGPRGTSQPQHF
.	TRBV7-9	.	TRBJ2-2	TGTGCCAGCAGCCCGTATGCCGGGGAGCTGTTTTTT	CASSPYAGELFF
.	TRBV19	.	TRBJ2-3	TGTGCCAGTAGTCCCCGGGGGGCTAGCACAGATACGCAGTATTTT	CASSPRGASTDTQYF
.	TRBV6-5	.	TRBJ1-1	TGTGCCAGCAGTTACTTTTGGGCAGGGCGGAGAACTGAAGCTTTCTTT	CASSYFWAGRRTEAFF
.	TRBV9	.	TRBJ2-7	TGTGCCAGCAGCGTAGCAGGGTCTGGGTCTCTGAACGAGCAGTACTTC	CASSVAGSGSLNEQYF
.	TRBV2	TRBD1	TRBJ2-7	TGTGCCAGCAGCTTCAGGACAGGGGGTGGATTC	CASSFRTGGGF
.	TRBV25-1	.	TRBJ2-2	TGTGCCAGCAGTGGAAACAGGTTCCTGAACACCGGGGAGCTGTTTTTT	CASSGNRFLNTGELFF
.	TRBV13	TRBD1	TRBJ1-1	TGTGCCAGCAGCTACGGGACAGCGACTGAAGCTTTCTTT	CASSYGTATEAFF
.	TRBV6-5	TRBD1	TRBJ2-5	TGTGCCAGCAGACTCGAACAGGGGGCAAGTGAGACCCAGTACTTC	CASRLEQGASETQYF
.	TRBV5-1	.	TRBJ1-1	TGCGCCAGCAGCTCGGCACTTGGGGGCGACGACACTGAAGCTTTCTTT	CASSSALGGDDTEAFF
.	TRBV6-6	.	TRBJ2-7	TGTGCCAGCAGTTACTCCCCGGGGGCCTACGAGCAGTACTTC	CASSYSPGAYEQYF
.	TRBV27	TRBD2	TRBJ2-5	TGTGCCAGCAGCCCCCGGGGACTAGGGCAAGAGACCCAGTACTTC	CASSPRGLGQETQYF
.	TRBV7-6	TRBD2	TRBJ2-5	TGTGCCAGCAGCCCGGGACTAGCGGGAGTGGAGCAGTACTTC	CASSPGLAGVEQYF
.	TRBV5-1	.	TRBJ1-1	TGCGCCAGCAGCCCGGAGGTCGTCTACACTGAAGCTTTCTTT	CASSPEVVYTEAFF
.	TRBV5-4	TRBD2	TRBJ2-3	TGTGCCAGCAGCCTTGGACTAGCGGGAGTGGATACGCAGTATTTT	CASSLGLAGVDTQYF
.	TRBV5-1	TRBD1	TRBJ2-4	TGCGCCAGCAGCCGCCTACCCAGGGGGATACTAGCCAAAAACATTCAGTACTTC	CASSRLPRGILAKNIQYF
.	TRBV19	.	TRBJ1-6	TGTGCCAGTAGTATAACGCCACAGGATAATTCACCCCTCCACTTT	CASSITPQDNSPLHF
.	TRBV27	TRBD1	TRBJ2-1	TGTGCCAGCAGTCCAATCTTAGACAGGGGCCTTTACAATGAGCAGTTCTTC	CASSPILDRGLYNEQFF
.	TRBV7-9	.	TRBJ2-5	TGTGCCAGCAGCTTAGTACTAGCACTACAAGAGACCCAGTACTTC	CASSLVLALQETQYF
.	TRBV7-8	.	TRBJ2-5	TGTGCCAGCAGCTTACGGGCAGGGGTTGGAGAGACCCAGTACTTC	CASSLRAGVGETQYF
few	TRBV7-9	.	TRBJ2-7	TGTGCCAGCAGCTTAGCCACAGCCTCCGGCGAGCAGTACTTC	CASSLATASGEQYF
.	TRBV2	.	TRBJ2-7	TGTGCCAGCAGTACGAGGTCTAATACCTACGAGCAGTACTTC	CASSTRSNTYEQYF
.	TRBV7-8	.	TRBJ1-1	TGTGCCAGCAGCATAAATCTAATGAACACTGAAGCTTTCTTT	CASSINLMNTEAFF
.	TRBV6-5	.	TRBJ1-6	TGTGCCAGCAGGACCCAGGGGCTTGAGTCTTCACCCCTCCACTTT	CASRTQGLESSPLHF
.	TRBV18	.	TRBJ2-3	TGTGCCAGCTCAAGCAGGCCGGCTAGCACAGATACGCAGTATTTT	CASSSRPASTDTQYF
few	TRBV12-2	.	TRBJ2-7	TGTGCAAGTCGCTTACTAGCGGGCTCCTACGAGCAGTACTTC	CASRLLAGSYEQYF
.	TRBV4-1	.	TRBJ2-7	TGCGCCAGCAGCCAAGATTCCAAGGTAGCCTACGAGCAGTACTTC	CASSQDSKVAYEQYF
.	TRBV28	.	TRBJ1-2	TGTGCCAGCAACCTAACAGGGCTTAACTATGGCTACACCTTC	CASNLTGLNYGYTF
.	TRBV29-1	TRBD1	TRBJ2-7	TGCAGCGTCGGACAGGCCGGGGAGCAGTACTTC	CSVGQAGEQYF
.	TRBV28	TRBD1	TRBJ1-1	TGTGCCAGTTTACCGGGACAGACGAACACTGAAGCTTTCTTT	CASLPGQTNTEAFF
.	TRBV11-1	.	TRBJ2-7	TGTGCCAGCAGCTTGAGGACTCCCCGCTCCTACGAGCAGTACTTC	CASSLRTPRSYEQYF
.	TRBV7-9	.	TRBJ2-3	TGTGCCAGCGAGGGCCCCGTCACAGATACGCAGTATTTT	CASEGPVTDTQYF
.	TRBV9	.	TRBJ1-6	TGTGCCAGCAGCGTAGGCGGGTCACCCCTCCACTTT	CASSVGGSPLHF
once	TRBV9	TRBD2	TRBJ2-3	TGTGCCAGCAGCGTAGGCGGGAGTTTAACAGATACGCAGTATTTT	CASSVGGSLTDTQYF
few	TRBV7-9	.	TRBJ2-7	TGTGCCAGCAGCCTACCGGGAAGCTCCTACGAGCAGTACTTC	CASSLPGSSYEQYF
.	TRBV6-4	.	TRBJ2-5	TGTGCCAGCAGTGCAGGGGCCCAAGAGACCCAGTACTTC	CASSAGAQETQYF
.	TRBV7-9	TRBD1	TRBJ1-1	TGTGCCAGCAGCTCTATCCCGGGACAGCCGAACACTGAAGCTTTCTTT	CASSSIPGQPNTEAFF
few	TRBV2	.	TRBJ1-2	TGTGCCAGCAAGCACAAAACGGACAGTAACTATGGCTACACCTTC	CASKHKTDSNYGYTF
.	TRBV7-9	TRBD2	TRBJ2-7	TGTGCCAGCAGCCCTCTAAACGGGAGGCCGCAGGAGCAGTACTTC	CASSPLNGRPQEQYF
once	TRBV7-8	TRBD2	TRBJ2-3	TGTGCCAGCAGCTTAGCCTCCGGGACTAGCGGGTACACAGATACGCAGTATTTT	CASSLASGTSGYTDTQYF
few	TRBV7-9	TRBD1	TRBJ2-7	TGTGCCAGCAGCTCGACAGGGCGCGAGCAGTACTTC	CASSSTGREQYF
.	TRBV19	.	TRBJ2-2	TGTGCCAGTAGGGGGGGGCATAGGAACACCGGGGAGCTGTTTTTT	CASRGGHRNTGELFF
.	TRBV28	.	TRBJ1-5	TGTGCCAGCAGTCGGGGTCGGGGCAATCAGCCCCAGCATTTT	CASSRGRGNQPQHF
once	TRBV11-2	TRBD2	TRBJ2-7	TGTGCCAGCAGCTTATACCCCACGGCTAGCGGGAATGAGCAGTACTTC	CASSLYPTASGNEQYF
.	TRBV5-1	.	TRBJ1-1	TGCGCCAGCAGCTTGTCGGGGTGGAGCACTGAAGCTTTCTTT	CASSLSGWSTEAFF
.	TRBV7-9	.	TRBJ2-7	TGTGCCAGCAGCCCACCCGGCTACGAGCAGTACTTC	CASSPPGYEQYF
.	TRBV11-2	TRBD2	TRBJ2-3	TGTGCCAGCAGCTTAGGCGGGAGAAGATCAGATACGCAGTATTTT	CASSLGGRRSDTQYF
once	TRBV9	.	TRBJ2-7	TGTGCCAGCAGCCCCCCTGGGCAGGAGAGGTCGGGGGAGCAGTACTTC	CASSPPGQERSGEQYF
few	TRBV7-9	TRBD1	TRBJ1-2	TGTGCCAGCAGCTTCGGGACAGGCTGGATTTTGACCTTC	CASSFGTGWILTF
.	TRBV11-2	.	TRBJ1-4	TGTGCCAGCAGCTTAAGTCCCAGGGCAACTAATGAAAAACTGTTTTTT	CASSLSPRATNEKLFF
few	TRBV6-6	.	TRBJ2-7	TGTGCCAGCGGGCCGGCCGGAGACAGCCACGAGCAGTACTTC	CASGPAGDSHEQYF
.	TRBV5-4	TRBD1	TRBJ1-2	TGTGCCAGCAGCTTAAAGGGACAGGGCTATGGCTACACCTTC	CASSLKGQGYGYTF
.	TRBV7-3	TRBD2	TRBJ2-7	TGTGCCAGCAGCGCCCTAGCGGGGGTGGACTACGAGCAGTACTTC	CASSALAGVDYEQYF
once	TRBV5-1	.	TRBJ1-1	TGCGCCAGCAGCCTAGGTCTGGTTTGGGGGCGCGTACCTGAAGCTTTCTTT	CASSLGLVWGRVPEAFF